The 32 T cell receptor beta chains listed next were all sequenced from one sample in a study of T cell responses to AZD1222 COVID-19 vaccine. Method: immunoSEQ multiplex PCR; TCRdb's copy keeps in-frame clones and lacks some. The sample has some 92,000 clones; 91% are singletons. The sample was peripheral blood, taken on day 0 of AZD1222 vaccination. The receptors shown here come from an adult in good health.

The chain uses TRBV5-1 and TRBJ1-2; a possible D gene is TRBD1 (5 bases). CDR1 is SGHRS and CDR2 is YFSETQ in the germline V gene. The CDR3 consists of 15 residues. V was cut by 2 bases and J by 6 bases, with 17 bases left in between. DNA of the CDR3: TGCGCCAGCAGCTTAGGGCAGGGCCTTTTTGATGGCTACACCTTC. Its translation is CASSLGQGLFDGYTF. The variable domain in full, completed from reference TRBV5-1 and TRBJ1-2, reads KAGVTQTPRYLIKTRGQQVTLSCSPISGHRSVSWYQQTPGQGLQFLFEYFSETQRNKGNFPGRFSGRQFSNSRSEMNVSTLELGDSALYLCASSLGQGLFDGYTFGSGTRLTVV.

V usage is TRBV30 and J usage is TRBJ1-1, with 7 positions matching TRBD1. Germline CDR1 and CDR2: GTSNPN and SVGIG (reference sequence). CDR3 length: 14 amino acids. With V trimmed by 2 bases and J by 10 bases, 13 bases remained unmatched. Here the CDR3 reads CAWSFPGQSVRAFF. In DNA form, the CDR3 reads TGTGCCTGGAGTTTTCCGGGACAGTCGGTGAGAGCTTTCTTT. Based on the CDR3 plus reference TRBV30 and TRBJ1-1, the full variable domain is SQTIHQWPATLVQPVGSPLSLECTVEGTSNPNLYWYRQAAGRGLQLLFYSVGIGQISSEVPQNLSASRPQDRQFILSSKKLLLSDSGFYLCAWSFPGQSVRAFFGQGTRLTVV.

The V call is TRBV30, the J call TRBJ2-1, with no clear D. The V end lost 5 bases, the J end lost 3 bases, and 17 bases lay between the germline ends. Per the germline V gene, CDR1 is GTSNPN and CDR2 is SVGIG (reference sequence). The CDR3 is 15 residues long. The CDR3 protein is CAWAWVGLGYNEQFF. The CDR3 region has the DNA TGTGCCTGGGCCTGGGTCGGATTGGGCTACAATGAGCAGTTCTTC.

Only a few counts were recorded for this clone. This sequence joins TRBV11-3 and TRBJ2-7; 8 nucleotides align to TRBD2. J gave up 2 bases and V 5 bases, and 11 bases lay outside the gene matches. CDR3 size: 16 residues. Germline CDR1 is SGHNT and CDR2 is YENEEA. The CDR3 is CASSLGAGAGAYEQYF. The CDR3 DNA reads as TGTGCCAGCAGCCTAGGGGCCGGAGCGGGGGCCTACGAGCAGTACTTC.

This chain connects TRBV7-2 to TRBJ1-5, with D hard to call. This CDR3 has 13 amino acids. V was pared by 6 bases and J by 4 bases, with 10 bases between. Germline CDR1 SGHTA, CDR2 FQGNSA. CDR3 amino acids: CASRPGRNQPQHF. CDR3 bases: TGTGCCAGCAGACCCGGACGGAATCAGCCCCAGCATTTT.

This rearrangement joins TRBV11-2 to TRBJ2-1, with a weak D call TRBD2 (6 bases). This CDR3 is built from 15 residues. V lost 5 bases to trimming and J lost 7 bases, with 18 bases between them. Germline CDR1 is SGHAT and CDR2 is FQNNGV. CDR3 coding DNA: TGTGCCAGCAGCCCGGGGGACTTACCAGGAAATGAGCAGTTCTTC. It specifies CASSPGDLPGNEQFF. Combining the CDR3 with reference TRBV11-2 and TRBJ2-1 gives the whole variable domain EAGVAQSPRYKIIEKRQSVAFWCNPISGHATLYWYQQILGQGPKLLIQFQNNGVVDDSQLPKDRFSAERLKGVDSTLKIQPAKLEDSAVYLCASSPGDLPGNEQFFGPGTRLTVL.

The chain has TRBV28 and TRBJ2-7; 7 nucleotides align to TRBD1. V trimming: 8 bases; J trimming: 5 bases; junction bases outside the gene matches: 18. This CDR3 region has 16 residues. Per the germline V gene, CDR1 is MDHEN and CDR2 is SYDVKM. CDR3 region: CASVTSAHRGRNEQYF. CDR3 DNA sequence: TGTGCCAGCGTCACCTCGGCGCACAGGGGTCGCAACGAGCAGTACTTC. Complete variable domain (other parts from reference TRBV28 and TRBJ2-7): DVKVTQSSRYLVKRTGEKVFLECVQDMDHENMFWYRQDPGLGLRLIYFSYDVKMKEKGDIPEGYSVSREKKERFSLILESASTNQTSMYLCASVTSAHRGRNEQYFGPGTRLTVT.

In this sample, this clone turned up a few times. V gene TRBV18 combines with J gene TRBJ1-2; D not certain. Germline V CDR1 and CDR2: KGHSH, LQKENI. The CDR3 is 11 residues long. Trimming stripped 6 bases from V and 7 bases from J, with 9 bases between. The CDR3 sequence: CASSPGSGYTF. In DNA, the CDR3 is TGTGCCAGCTCCCCGGGTTCTGGCTACACCTTC.

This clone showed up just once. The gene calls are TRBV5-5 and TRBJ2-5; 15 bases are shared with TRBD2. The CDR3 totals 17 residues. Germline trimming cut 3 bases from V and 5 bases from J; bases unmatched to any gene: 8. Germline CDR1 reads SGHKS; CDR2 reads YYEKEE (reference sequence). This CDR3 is CASSSRTSGGVRETQYF. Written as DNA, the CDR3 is TGTGCCAGCAGCTCCCGGACTAGCGGGGGGGTAAGGGAGACCCAGTACTTC.

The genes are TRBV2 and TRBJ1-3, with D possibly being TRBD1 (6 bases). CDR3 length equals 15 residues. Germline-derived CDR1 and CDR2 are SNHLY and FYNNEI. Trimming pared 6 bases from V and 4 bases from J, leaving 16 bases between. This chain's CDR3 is CASRDGGTFGNTIYF. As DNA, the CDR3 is TGTGCCAGCAGGGACGGCGGGACATTCGGAAACACCATATATTTT.

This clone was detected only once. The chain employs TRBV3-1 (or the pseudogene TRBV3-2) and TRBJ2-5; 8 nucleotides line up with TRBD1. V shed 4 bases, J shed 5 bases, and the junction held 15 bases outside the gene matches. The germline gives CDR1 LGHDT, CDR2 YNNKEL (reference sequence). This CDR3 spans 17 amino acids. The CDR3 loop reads CASSPPRFQGAWETQYF. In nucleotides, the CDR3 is TGTGCCAGCAGCCCGCCCAGGTTCCAGGGGGCTTGGGAGACCCAGTACTTC.

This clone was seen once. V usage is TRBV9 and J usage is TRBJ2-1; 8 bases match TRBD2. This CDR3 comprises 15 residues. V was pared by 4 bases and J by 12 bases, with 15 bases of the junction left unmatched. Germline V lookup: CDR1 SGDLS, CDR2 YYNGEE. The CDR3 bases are TGTGCCAGCAGCTCCAGGGCTCGGGGGGGCCCTGGGCAGTTCTTC. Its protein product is CASSSRARGGPGQFF.

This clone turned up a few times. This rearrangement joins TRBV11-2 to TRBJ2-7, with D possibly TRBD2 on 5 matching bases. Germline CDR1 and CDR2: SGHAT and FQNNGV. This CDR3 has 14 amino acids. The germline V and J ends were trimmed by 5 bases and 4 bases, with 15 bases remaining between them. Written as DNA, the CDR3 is TGTGCCAGCAGCCGCGGACTGGGGAAATACGAGCAGTACTTC. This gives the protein CASSRGLGKYEQYF.

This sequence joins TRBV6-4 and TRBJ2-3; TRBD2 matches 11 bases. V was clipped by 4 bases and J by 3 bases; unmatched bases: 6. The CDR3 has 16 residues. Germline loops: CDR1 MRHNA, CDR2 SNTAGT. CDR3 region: CASSGDGTSGTDTQYF. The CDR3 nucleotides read TGTGCCAGCAGTGGGGATGGGACTAGCGGAACAGATACGCAGTATTTT.

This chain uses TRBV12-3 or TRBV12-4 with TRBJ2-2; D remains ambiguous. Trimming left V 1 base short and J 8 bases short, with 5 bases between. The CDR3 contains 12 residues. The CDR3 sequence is CASSLGGGELFF. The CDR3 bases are TGTGCCAGCAGTTTAGGGGGAGGGGAGCTGTTTTTT.

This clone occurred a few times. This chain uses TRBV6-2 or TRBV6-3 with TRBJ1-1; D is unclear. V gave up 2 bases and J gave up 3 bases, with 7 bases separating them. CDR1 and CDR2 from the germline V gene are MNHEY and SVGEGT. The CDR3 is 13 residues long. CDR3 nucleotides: TGTGCCAGCAGTTACGATAGAGACACTGAAGCTTTCTTT. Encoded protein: CASSYDRDTEAFF.

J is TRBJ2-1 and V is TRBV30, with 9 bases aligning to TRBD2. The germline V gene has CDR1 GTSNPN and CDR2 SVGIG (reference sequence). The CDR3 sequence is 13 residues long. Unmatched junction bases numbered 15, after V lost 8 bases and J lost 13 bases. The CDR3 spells CAGTETSGGRQFF. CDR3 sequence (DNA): TGTGCCGGGACAGAGACTAGCGGTGGAAGACAGTTCTTC.

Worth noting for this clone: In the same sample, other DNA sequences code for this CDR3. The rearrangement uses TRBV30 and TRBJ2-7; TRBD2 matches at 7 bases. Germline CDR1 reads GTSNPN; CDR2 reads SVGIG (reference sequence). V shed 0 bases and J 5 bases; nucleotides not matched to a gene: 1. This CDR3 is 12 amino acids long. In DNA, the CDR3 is TGTGCCTGGAGTGTACGGGGGGACGAGCAGTACTTC. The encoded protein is CAWSVRGDEQYF. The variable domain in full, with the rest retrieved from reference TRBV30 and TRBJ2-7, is SQTIHQWPATLVQPVGSPLSLECTVEGTSNPNLYWYRQAAGRGLQLLFYSVGIGQISSEVPQNLSASRPQDRQFILSSKKLLLSDSGFYLCAWSVRGDEQYFGPGTRLTVT.

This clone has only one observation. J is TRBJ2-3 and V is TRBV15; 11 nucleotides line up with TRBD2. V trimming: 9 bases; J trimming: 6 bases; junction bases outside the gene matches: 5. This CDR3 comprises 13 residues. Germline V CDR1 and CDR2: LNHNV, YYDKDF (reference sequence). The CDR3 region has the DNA TGTGCCACTAATCTAGCGGGAGGTGATACGCAGTATTTT. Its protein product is CATNLAGGDTQYF.

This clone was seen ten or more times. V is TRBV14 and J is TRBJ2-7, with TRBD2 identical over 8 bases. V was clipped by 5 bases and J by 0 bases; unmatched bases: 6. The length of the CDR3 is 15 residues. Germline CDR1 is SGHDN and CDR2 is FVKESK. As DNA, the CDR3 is TGTGCCAGCAGCACCGGGACTAGAGGCTCCTACGAGCAGTACTTC. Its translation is CASSTGTRGSYEQYF.

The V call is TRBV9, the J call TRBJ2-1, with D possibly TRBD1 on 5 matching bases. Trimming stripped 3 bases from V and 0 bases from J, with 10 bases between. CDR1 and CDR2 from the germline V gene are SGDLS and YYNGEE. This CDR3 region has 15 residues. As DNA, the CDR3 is TGTGCCAGCAGCGAACAGGCAAACTCCTACAATGAGCAGTTCTTC. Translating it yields CASSEQANSYNEQFF. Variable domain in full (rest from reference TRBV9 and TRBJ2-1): DSGVTQTPKHLITATGQRVTLRCSPRSGDLSVYWYQQSLDQGLQFLIQYYNGEERAKGNILERFSAQQFPDLHSELNLSSLELGDSALYFCASSEQANSYNEQFFGPGTRLTVL.

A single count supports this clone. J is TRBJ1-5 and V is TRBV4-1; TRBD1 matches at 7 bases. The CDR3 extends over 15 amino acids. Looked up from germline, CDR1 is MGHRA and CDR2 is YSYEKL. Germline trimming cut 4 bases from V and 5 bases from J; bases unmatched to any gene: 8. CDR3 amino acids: CASSLLRDRDQPQHF. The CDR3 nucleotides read TGCGCCAGCAGCCTGTTACGGGACAGAGATCAGCCCCAGCATTTT.

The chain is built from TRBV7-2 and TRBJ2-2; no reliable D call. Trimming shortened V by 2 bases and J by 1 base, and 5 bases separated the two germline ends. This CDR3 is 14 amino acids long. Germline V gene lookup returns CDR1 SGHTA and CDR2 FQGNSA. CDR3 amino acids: CASSLLGNTGELFF. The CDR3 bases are TGTGCCAGCAGCTTATTAGGGAACACCGGGGAGCTGTTTTTT.

The CDR3 reads CASSLEVGELFF. In DNA form, the CDR3 reads TGTGCCAGCAGCTTAGAGGTCGGGGAGCTGTTTTTT. The rearrangement joins TRBV7-3 to TRBJ2-2; D uncertain. The CDR3 contains 12 residues. Germline loops: CDR1 SGHTA, CDR2 FQGTGA. The V and J ends lost 2 bases and 7 bases respectively, with 5 bases between them.

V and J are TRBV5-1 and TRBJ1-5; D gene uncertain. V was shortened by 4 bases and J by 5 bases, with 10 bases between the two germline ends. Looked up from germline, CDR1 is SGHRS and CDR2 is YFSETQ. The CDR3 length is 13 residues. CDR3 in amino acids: CASSPGTDQPQHF. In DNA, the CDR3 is TGCGCCAGCAGCCCCGGAACCGATCAGCCCCAGCATTTT.

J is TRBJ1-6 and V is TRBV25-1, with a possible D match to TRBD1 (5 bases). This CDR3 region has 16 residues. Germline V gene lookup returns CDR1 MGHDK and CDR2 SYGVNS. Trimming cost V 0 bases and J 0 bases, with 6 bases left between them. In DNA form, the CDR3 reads TGTGCCAGCAGTGAATACCAGGGCTCCTATAATTCACCCCTCCACTTT. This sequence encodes CASSEYQGSYNSPLHF.

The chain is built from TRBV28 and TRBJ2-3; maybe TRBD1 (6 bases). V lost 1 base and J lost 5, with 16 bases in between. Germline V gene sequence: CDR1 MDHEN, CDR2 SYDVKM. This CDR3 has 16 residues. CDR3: CASSLLNPLQGDTQYF. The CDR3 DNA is TGTGCCAGCAGTTTATTAAACCCTTTACAGGGAGATACGCAGTATTTT.

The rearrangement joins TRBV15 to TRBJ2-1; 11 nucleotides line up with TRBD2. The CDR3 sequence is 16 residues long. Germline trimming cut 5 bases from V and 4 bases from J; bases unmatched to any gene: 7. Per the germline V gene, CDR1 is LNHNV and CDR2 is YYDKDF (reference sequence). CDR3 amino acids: CATSGTLAGGYNEQFF. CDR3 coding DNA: TGTGCCACCAGCGGGACCCTAGCGGGAGGATACAATGAGCAGTTCTTC. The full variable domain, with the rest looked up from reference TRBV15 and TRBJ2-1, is DAMVIQNPRYQVTQFGKPVTLSCSQTLNHNVMYWYQQKSSQAPKLLFHYYDKDFNNEADTPDNFQSRRPNTSFCFLDIRSPGLGDTAMYLCATSGTLAGGYNEQFFGPGTRLTVL.

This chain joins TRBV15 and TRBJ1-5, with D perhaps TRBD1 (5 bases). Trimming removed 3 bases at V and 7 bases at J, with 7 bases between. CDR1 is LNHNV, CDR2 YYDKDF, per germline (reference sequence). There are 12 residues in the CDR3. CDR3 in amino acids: CATSSGAQPQHF. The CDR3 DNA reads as TGTGCCACCAGCAGCGGGGCCCAGCCCCAGCATTTT.

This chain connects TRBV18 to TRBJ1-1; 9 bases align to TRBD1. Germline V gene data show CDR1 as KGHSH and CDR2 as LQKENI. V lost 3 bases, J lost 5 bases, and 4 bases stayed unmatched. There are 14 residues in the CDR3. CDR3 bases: TGTGCCAGCTCACCGACAGGGGGAAGTACTGAAGCTTTCTTT. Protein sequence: CASSPTGGSTEAFF.

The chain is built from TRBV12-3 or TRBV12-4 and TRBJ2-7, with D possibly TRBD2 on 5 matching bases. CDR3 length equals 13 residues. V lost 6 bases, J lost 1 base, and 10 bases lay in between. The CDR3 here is CASSPGISYEQYF. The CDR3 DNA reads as TGTGCCAGCAGCCCGGGGATATCCTACGAGCAGTACTTC.

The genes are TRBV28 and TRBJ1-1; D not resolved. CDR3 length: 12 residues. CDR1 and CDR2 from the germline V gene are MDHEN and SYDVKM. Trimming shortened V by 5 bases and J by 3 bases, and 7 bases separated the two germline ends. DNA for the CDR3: TGTGCCAGCAGTCCGGCCGACACTGAAGCTTTCTTT. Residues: CASSPADTEAFF.